One sample yielded the 11 T cell receptor beta chains listed below, sequenced in a study of cytomegalovirus exposure and HLA in healthy donors. Both 60 Vbeta primers and 13 Jbeta primers went into the PCR. The data were produced by immunoSEQ multiplex PCR, yet TCRdb's version contains in-frame clones alone and is incomplete. Among 200,000 or so clones listed, approximately 83% were seen once. The specimen was PBMCs. The receptor source for this set is a girl between 10 and 17 years old in good health and CMV-seronegative.

The chain employs TRBV27 and TRBJ2-7; 10 nucleotides align to TRBD2. The V and J ends lost 3 bases and 4 bases, in that order; junction bases with no gene match: 18. CDR1 is MNHEY and CDR2 is SMNVEV in the germline V gene (reference sequence). The CDR3 consists of 19 residues. CDR3 DNA sequence: TGTGCCAGCAGTTTGACGGGGGCGAAGTCTAGCGGGAGATGGTACGAGCAGTACTTC. Protein product: CASSLTGAKSSGRWYEQYF.

The chain combines TRBV10-1 with TRBJ2-5; D may be TRBD2 (5 bases). Trimming pared 9 bases from V and 5 bases from J, leaving 22 bases between. Germline assignment: CDR1 WNHNN and CDR2 SYGVQD (reference sequence). CDR3 length equals 15 residues. The CDR3 DNA sequence: TGCGCCAGGACCGCGAGGCCCGGGAAAGGTGAGACCCAGTACTTC. Translated: CARTARPGKGETQYF.

This clone was detected a few times. This chain joins TRBV6-1 and TRBJ1-1, with 7 bases matching TRBD1. The V and J ends lost 6 bases and 10 bases, in that order; junction bases with no gene match: 11. CDR1 and CDR2 (germline): MNHNS, SASEGT. This CDR3 contains 13 residues. The CDR3, as DNA: TGTGCCAGCAGCGCCTCCGGACAGGTGGGAGCTTTCTTT. Encoded protein: CASSASGQVGAFF.

CDR3 bases: TGTGCCAGCAGTCAGGAATTACCGATGGTTGATACGCAGTATTTT. This gives the protein CASSQELPMVDTQYF. The chain couples TRBV6-1 to TRBJ2-3, with no clear D. There are 15 residues in the CDR3. Germline CDR1 and CDR2: MNHNS and SASEGT. Deletions cut 5 bases from V and 6 bases from J, with 18 bases between.

About this clone: The sample contains more than one DNA sequence encoding this CDR3. The chain couples TRBV30 to TRBJ1-3; D is uncertain. This CDR3 has 12 amino acids. V was clipped by 2 bases and J by 4 bases, with 6 bases between them. From germline, CDR1 is GTSNPN and CDR2 SVGIG (reference sequence). This CDR3 is CAWSLSGNTIYF. CDR3 sequence (DNA): TGTGCCTGGAGTTTATCCGGAAACACCATATATTTT.

The genes are TRBV18 and TRBJ1-1; no clear D. The length of the CDR3 is 15 residues. Germline values: CDR1 KGHSH, CDR2 LQKENI. Deletions cut 3 bases from V and 0 bases from J, with 11 bases between. DNA for the CDR3: TGTGCCAGCTCACCTCGTGCGGGCGTGAACACTGAAGCTTTCTTT. Translating gives CASSPRAGVNTEAFF.

The rearrangement uses TRBV6-5 and TRBJ1-5, with D maybe TRBD1 (5 bases). Germline V gives CDR1 MNHEY, CDR2 SVGAGI. The CDR3 covers 14 residues. V was pared by 6 bases and J by 0 bases, with 9 bases between. The CDR3 protein is CASSQGGSNQPQHF. The CDR3 nucleotides are TGTGCCAGCAGCCAGGGTGGTAGCAATCAGCCCCAGCATTTT.

This chain links TRBV27 with TRBJ2-7; TRBD2 agrees at 12 bases. V gave up 4 bases and J gave up 6 bases; unmatched junction bases: 13. The CDR3 covers 17 residues. The V gene's germline CDR1 is MNHEY and CDR2 SMNVEV (reference sequence). CDR3 bases: TGTGCCAGCAGTTCGGGACTTCTAGCGGGGGGGCCAGCCGAGCAGTACTTC. It translates to CASSSGLLAGGPAEQYF.

The J gene is TRBJ1-2, the V gene TRBV5-1; 8 positions agree with TRBD1. Germline CDR1 SGHRS, CDR2 YFSETQ. CDR3 length: 13 residues. V gave up 5 bases and J gave up 6 bases; unmatched junction bases: 6. The CDR3 protein is CASSPTGGNGYTF. DNA of the CDR3: TGCGCCAGCAGTCCTACAGGGGGTAATGGCTACACCTTC.

The gene calls are TRBV2 and TRBJ2-7, with D perhaps matching TRBD1 (9 bases). CDR1 and CDR2 from the germline V gene are SNHLY and FYNNEI. The CDR3 runs 15 residues. Trimming took off 5 bases at V and 4 bases at J, with 18 bases between the two ends. The DNA of the CDR3 is TGTGCCAGCAGTCGGGGGGGGACAGGGACTTACGAGCAGTACTTC. As protein: CASSRGGTGTYEQYF.

Here the CDR3 DNA reads TGTGCCAGCAGCATTTCAGGGCGCTTCTCTGGAAACACCATATATTTT. It translates to CASSISGRFSGNTIYF. The rearrangement links TRBV11-2 to TRBJ1-3; weak D call: TRBD1 (5 bases). The CDR3 is made up of 16 amino acids. Germline values: CDR1 SGHAT, CDR2 FQNNGV. The germline V and J ends were trimmed by 5 bases and 0 bases, with 14 bases remaining between them.